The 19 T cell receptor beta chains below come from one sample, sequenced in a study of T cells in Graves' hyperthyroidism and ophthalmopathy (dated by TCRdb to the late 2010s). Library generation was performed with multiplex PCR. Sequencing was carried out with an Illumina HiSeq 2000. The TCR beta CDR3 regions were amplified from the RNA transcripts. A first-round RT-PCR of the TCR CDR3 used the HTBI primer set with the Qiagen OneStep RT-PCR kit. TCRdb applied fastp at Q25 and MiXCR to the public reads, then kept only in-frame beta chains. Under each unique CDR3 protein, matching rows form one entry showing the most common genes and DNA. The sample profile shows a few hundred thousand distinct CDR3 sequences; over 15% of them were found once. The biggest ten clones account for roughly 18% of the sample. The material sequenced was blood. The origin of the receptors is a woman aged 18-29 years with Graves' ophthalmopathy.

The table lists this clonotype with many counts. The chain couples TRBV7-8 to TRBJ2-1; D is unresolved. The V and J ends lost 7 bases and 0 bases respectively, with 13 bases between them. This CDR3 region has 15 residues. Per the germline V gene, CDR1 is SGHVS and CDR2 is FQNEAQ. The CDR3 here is CASIGAISSYNEQFF. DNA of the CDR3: TGTGCCAGCATCGGAGCGATAAGCTCCTACAATGAGCAGTTCTTC.

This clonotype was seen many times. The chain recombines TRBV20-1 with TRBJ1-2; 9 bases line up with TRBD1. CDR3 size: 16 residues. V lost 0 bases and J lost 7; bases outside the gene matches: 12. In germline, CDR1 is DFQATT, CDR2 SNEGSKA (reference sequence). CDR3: CSARDIRGQGSRGYTF. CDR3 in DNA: TGCAGTGCTAGAGATATTAGAGGACAGGGGTCCCGTGGCTACACCTTC.

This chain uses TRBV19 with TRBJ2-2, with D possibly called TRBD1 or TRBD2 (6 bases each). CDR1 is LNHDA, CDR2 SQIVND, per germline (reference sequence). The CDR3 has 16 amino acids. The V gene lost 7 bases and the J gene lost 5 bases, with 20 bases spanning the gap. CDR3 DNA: TGTGCCAGTACCCCAAGGGGGGCCCCTGGAACCGGGGAGCTGTTTTTT. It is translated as CASTPRGAPGTGELFF.

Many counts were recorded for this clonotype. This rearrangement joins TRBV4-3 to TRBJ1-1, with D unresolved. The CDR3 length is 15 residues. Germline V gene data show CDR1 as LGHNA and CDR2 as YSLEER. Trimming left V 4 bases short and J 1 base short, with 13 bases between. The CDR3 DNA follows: TGCGCCAGCAGCCCCCAAGGGCAACCGAACACTGAAGCTTTCTTT. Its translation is CASSPQGQPNTEAFF.

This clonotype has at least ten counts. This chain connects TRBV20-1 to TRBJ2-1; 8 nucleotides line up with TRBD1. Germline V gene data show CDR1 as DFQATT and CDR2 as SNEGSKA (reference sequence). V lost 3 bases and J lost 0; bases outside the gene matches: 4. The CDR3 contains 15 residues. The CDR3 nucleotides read TGCAGTGCTAGCCACGACAGGGGCTCCTACAATGAGCAGTTCTTC. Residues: CSASHDRGSYNEQFF.

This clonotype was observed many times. CDR3 in amino acids: CASSSHRGQETQYF. The DNA for the CDR3 is TGTGCCAGCAGTTCTCACAGGGGTCAAGAGACCCAGTACTTC. V and J are TRBV28 and TRBJ2-5; 7 bases are a match to TRBD1. This CDR3 is 14 amino acids long. The V gene end was trimmed by 4 bases and the J gene end by 2 bases; junction bases not matched to a gene: 4. CDR1 is MDHEN, CDR2 SYDVKM, per germline.

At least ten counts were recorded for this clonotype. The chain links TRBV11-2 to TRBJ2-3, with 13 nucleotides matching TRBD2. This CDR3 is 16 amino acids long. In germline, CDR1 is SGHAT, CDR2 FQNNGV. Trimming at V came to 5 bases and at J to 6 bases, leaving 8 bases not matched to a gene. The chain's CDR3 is CASSMSGLAGLDTQYF. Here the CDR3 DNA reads TGTGCCAGCAGCATGTCGGGACTAGCGGGGCTCGATACGCAGTATTTT.

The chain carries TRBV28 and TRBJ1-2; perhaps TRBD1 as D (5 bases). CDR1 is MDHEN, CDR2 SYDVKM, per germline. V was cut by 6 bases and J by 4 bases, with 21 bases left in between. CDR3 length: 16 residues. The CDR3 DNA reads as TGTGCCAGCAGCCCAGGGATAACAAAAGGGGTCTATGGCTACACCTTC. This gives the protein CASSPGITKGVYGYTF.

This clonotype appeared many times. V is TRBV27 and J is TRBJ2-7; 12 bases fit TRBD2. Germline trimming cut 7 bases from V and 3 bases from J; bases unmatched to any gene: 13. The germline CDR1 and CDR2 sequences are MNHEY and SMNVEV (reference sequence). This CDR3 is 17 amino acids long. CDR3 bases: TGTGCCAGCACCCCCCGACTAGCGGGAGAAGGTCTCTACGAGCAGTACTTC. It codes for CASTPRLAGEGLYEQYF.

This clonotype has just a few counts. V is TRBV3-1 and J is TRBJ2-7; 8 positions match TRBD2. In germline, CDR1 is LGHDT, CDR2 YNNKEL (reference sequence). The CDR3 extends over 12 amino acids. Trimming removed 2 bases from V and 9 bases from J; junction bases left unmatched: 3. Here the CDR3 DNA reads TGTGCCAGCAGCCAAACGGCGGGAGGGCAGTACTTC. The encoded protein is CASSQTAGGQYF.

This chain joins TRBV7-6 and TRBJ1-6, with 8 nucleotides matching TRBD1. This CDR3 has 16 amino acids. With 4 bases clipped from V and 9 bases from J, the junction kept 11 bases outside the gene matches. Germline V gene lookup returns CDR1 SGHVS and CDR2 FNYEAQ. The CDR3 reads CASSSEPRGLGSPLHF. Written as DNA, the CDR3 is TGTGCCAGCAGCTCAGAGCCCAGGGGGCTGGGTTCACCCCTCCACTTT.

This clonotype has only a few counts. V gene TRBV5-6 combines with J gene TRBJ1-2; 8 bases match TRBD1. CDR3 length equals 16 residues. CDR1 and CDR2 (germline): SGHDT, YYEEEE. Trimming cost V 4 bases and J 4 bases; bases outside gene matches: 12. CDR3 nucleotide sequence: TGTGCCAGCAGCCCTTGGGGTGACAGGGGCATCTATGGCTACACCTTC. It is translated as CASSPWGDRGIYGYTF.

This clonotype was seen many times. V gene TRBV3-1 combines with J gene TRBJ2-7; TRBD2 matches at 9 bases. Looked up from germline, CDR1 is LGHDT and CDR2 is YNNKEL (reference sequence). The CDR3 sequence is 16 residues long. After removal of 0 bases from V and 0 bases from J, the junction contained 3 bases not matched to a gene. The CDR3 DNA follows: TGTGCCAGCAGCCAAGAAGGCGGGAGGGCCTCCTACGAGCAGTACTTC. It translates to CASSQEGGRASYEQYF.

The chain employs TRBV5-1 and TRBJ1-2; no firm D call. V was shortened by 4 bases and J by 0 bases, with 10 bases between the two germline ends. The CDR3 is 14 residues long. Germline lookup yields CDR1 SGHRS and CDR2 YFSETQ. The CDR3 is CASSPERSNYGYTF. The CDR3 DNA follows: TGCGCCAGCAGCCCAGAAAGATCTAACTATGGCTACACCTTC.

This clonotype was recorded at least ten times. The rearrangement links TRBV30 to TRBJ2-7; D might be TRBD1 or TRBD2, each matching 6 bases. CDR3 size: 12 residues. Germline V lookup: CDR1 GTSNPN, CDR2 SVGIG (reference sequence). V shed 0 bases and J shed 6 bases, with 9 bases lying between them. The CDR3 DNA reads TGTGCCTGGAGTGTGGGGGGCAGCGAGCAGTACTTC. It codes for CAWSVGGSEQYF.

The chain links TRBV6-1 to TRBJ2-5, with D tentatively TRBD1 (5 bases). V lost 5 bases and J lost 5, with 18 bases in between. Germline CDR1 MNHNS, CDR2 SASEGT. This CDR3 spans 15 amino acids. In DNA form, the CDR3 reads TGTGCCAGCAGTTCGCAGGGTTGGGGCAGGGAGACCCAGTACTTC. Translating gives CASSSQGWGRETQYF.

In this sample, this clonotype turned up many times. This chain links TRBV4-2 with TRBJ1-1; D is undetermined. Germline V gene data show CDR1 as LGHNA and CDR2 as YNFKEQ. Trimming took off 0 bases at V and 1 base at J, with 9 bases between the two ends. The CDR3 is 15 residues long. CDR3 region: CASSQEEDPNTEAFF. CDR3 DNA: TGTGCCAGCAGCCAAGAGGAGGACCCGAACACTGAAGCTTTCTTT.

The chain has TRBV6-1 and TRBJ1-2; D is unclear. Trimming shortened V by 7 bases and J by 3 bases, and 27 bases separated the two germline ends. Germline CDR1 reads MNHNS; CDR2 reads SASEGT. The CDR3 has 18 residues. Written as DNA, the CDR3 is TGTGCCAGCAACCGACCGGAGGGTCAAACCGAGGGAGACTATGGCTACACCTTC. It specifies CASNRPEGQTEGDYGYTF.

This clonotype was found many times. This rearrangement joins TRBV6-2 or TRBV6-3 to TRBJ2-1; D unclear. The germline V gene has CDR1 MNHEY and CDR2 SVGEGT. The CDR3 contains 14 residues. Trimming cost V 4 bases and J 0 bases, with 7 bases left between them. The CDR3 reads CASSSTDSYNEQFF. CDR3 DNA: TGTGCCAGCAGTTCTACGGACTCCTACAATGAGCAGTTCTTC.